This T cell receptor (beta chain) emerged from a study of blood T cells in healthy people across ages. Overall study results and limits: It was not known whether donors were CMV positive (a possible confounder of expanded clonotype changes). PBMC samples, being unsorted, prevented any conclusive comparison of naive and antigen-experienced cells.

The second PCR ran roughly 7 to 12 cycles with a sample-barcoded 5' primer and J-beta primers. The template-switch adaptor was a 5' adaptor with 12 random nucleotides. It tagged each cDNA molecule. Each sample provided no less than 3 million CDR3-containing paired-end reads. TCRdb independently ran MiXCR on the 5' RACE reads; one entry per CDR3 protein. The table records about 1.8 million distinct CDR3 sequences, just under 50% of them present only once. A word on this clonotype: Its antigen is as yet unknown.

V shed 3 bases and J 4 bases; nucleotides not matched to a gene: 17. The CDR3 runs 18 residues. The germline gives CDR1 DFQATT, CDR2 SNEGSKA (reference sequence). The sample comprised blood. The chain recombines TRBV20-1 with TRBJ1-4, with 7 bases matching TRBD1. The source of this sequence is a woman in her thirties or forties in good health. The DNA of the CDR3 is TGCAGTGCTAGGGAGGACAGGAGGGGGGTATCGGGTAATGAAAAACTGTTTTTT. Amino acids: CSAREDRRGVSGNEKLFF.